Listed below are T cell receptor beta chains from one sample, sequenced in a study of identical twins. TCRdb re-called the 5' RACE reads with MiXCR, one entry per CDR3 protein. In the table there are around 670,000 distinct CDR3 sequences, around 6% of which are singletons. Sequenced material: naive T cells sorted from blood. The receptors were gathered from a man between 18 and 35 years old in good health. The CDR3 runs from the conserved cysteine through the conserved F or W.

>TRBV11-2
CASSLQHAGQPQHF
>TRBV28
CASTTSGSTDTQYF
>TRBV4-3
CASSQDIGSGRTGANVLTF
>TRBV12-3/TRBV12-4
CASSATSAYEQYF
>TRBV21-1
CASGWRAPSYEQYF
>TRBV29-1
CSTQGHTEAFF
>TRBV5-1
CASSPNLAGASYNEQFF
>TRBV20-1
CSARLAGVGELFF
>TRBV4-3
CASSQQGTGGDEQYF
>TRBV19
CASSIDRAETQYF
>TRBV5-1
CASSNSGTRTDTQYF
>TRBV6-2/TRBV6-3
CASSVGPGSYNEQFF
>TRBV24-1
CATSDLEGPSTGELFF
>TRBV5-1
CASRLETRRDTQYF
>TRBV15
CATSRAVAGGIDTQYF
>TRBV12-3/TRBV12-4
CASSRQGNEKLFF
>TRBV5-6
CASSLSVGEQYF
>TRBV7-8
CASSLEAGGLYNEQFF
>TRBV29-1
CSVPQTGTSGRMGQFF
>TRBV21-1
CASRHDSNEQYF
>TRBV28
CASLNLDSQYF
>TRBV5-6
CASSLRAVSQPQHF
>TRBV28
CASSLFYTGDNSGANVLTF
>TRBV29-1
CSVSGTGELFF
>TRBV20-1
CSARDAGIAKNIQYF
>TRBV5-6
CASSEDRLNGYTF
>TRBV11-2
CASSLTRGRAGRYNEQFF
>TRBV10-3
CASTGTGSYEQCF
>TRBV5-5
CASNEGTVDTGELFF
>TRBV20-1
CSARRDTTYEQYF
>TRBV5-6
CASSPVGQGGYNEQFF
>TRBV25-1
CASSESRGFRDEQFF
>TRBV20-1
CSAKAESYNEQFF
>TRBV24-1
CATSLPGAYNEQFF
>TRBV10-3
CAISESSETQYF
>TRBV12-3/TRBV12-4
CASSSGTGVSTDTQYF
>TRBV7-9
CASSLTARGHFVYEQYF
>TRBV27
CASSRVLADPTDTQYF
>TRBV20-1
CSASMDRGSQETQYF
>TRBV30
CAWSVGQGGDTQYF
>TRBV12-3/TRBV12-4
CASSFSAGGGNEQFF
>TRBV5-1
CASSLPGNSPLHF
>TRBV9
CASSVAGGAVETQYF
>TRBV29-1
CSINESNEQFF
>TRBV12-3/TRBV12-4
CASGGTGRFAFF
>TRBV12-3/TRBV12-4
CASTTSGRAANEQFF